The 17 T cell receptor beta chains below come from one sample, sequenced in a study of T cell changes during pregnancy in multiple sclerosis (dated by TCRdb to the late 2010s). Library preparation was by the immunoSEQ multiplex PCR assay. In its TCRdb copy, this immuneACCESS table keeps in-frame sequences only and misses some clones. Where compared with another copy, unresolved V genes explain less than half of these, and the others have no known cause. The sample table shows more than 40,000 clones, and about 90% are seen once. The biggest ten clones account for around 8.6% of the sample. The material sequenced was CD8+ T cells from peripheral blood mononuclear cells, taken after pregnancy. These receptors were collected from a female donor with multiple sclerosis, enrolled in a pregnancy study.

The V and J genes are TRBV4-1 and TRBJ2-7, with 10 bases fitting TRBD2. The CDR3 covers 15 residues. Germline V lookup: CDR1 MGHRA, CDR2 YSYEKL. With V trimmed by 3 bases and J by 5 bases, 7 bases remained unmatched. DNA of the CDR3: TGCGCCAGCAGCCATATGCCGGGACTAGCGAACGAGCAGTACTTC. The encoded protein is CASSHMPGLANEQYF.

The chain carries TRBV19 and TRBJ2-3; 8 bases agree with TRBD1. Germline values: CDR1 LNHDA, CDR2 SQIVND (reference sequence). Trimming at V came to 6 bases and at J to 4 bases, leaving 18 bases not matched to a gene. The CDR3 has 18 residues. This CDR3 reads CASSHIARDRGEPDTQYF. The CDR3, as DNA: TGTGCCAGTAGCCATATCGCCCGCGACAGGGGTGAACCAGATACGCAGTATTTT.

The V and J genes are TRBV4-2 and TRBJ2-7; D unresolved. The CDR3 contains 13 residues. V shed 4 bases and J shed 3 bases, with 10 bases lying between them. CDR1 and CDR2 (germline): LGHNA, YNFKEQ. CDR3 DNA: TGTGCCAGCAGCCCGGAGATTATCTACGAGCAGTACTTC. This encodes CASSPEIIYEQYF.

This chain uses TRBV11-2 with TRBJ2-1, with 8 bases matching TRBD2. From germline, CDR1 is SGHAT and CDR2 FQNNGV. The V gene end was trimmed by 7 bases and the J gene end by 4 bases; junction bases not matched to a gene: 3. The CDR3 sequence is 13 residues long. The CDR3 bases are TGTGCCAGCACCGCGGGAGGATACAATGAGCAGTTCTTC. Translation gives CASTAGGYNEQFF. Complete variable domain (other parts from reference TRBV11-2 and TRBJ2-1): EAGVAQSPRYKIIEKRQSVAFWCNPISGHATLYWYQQILGQGPKLLIQFQNNGVVDDSQLPKDRFSAERLKGVDSTLKIQPAKLEDSAVYLCASTAGGYNEQFFGPGTRLTVL.

V and J are TRBV7-9 and TRBJ2-1, with D possibly being TRBD2 (5 bases). Germline values: CDR1 SEHNR, CDR2 FQNEAQ (reference sequence). V dropped 5 bases and J dropped 0 bases, with 8 bases sitting between them. The CDR3 runs 14 residues. The CDR3, as DNA: TGTGCCAGCAGCGGCGGGCTCTCCTACAATGAGCAGTTCTTC. Encoded protein: CASSGGLSYNEQFF.

The rearrangement links TRBV19 to TRBJ2-7; possibly TRBD2 for D (6 bases). Per the germline V gene, CDR1 is LNHDA and CDR2 is SQIVND (reference sequence). The CDR3 extends over 14 amino acids. Trimming took 4 bases from V and 5 from J, leaving 15 bases between them. In DNA, the CDR3 is TGTGCCAGTAGTACCTTAACGGGAGATGACGAGCAGTACTTC. Translated: CASSTLTGDDEQYF. The whole variable domain, filled in from reference TRBV19 and TRBJ2-7, reads DGGITQSPKYLFRKEGQNVTLSCEQNLNHDAMYWYRQDPGQGLRLIYYSQIVNDFQKGDIAEGYSVSREKKESFPLTVTSAQKNPTAFYLCASSTLTGDDEQYFGPGTRLTVT.

This chain joins TRBV2 and TRBJ1-1; weak D call: TRBD1 (5 bases). Germline assignment: CDR1 SNHLY and CDR2 FYNNEI. This CDR3 region has 13 residues. The germline V and J ends were trimmed by 6 bases and 1 base, with 9 bases remaining between them. The CDR3 nucleotides read TGTGCCAGCAGAGACCAGGGGAACACTGAAGCTTTCTTT. This translates into CASRDQGNTEAFF.

The rearrangement links TRBV7-9 to TRBJ1-2; D perhaps matches TRBD1 (5 bases). Germline lookup yields CDR1 SEHNR and CDR2 FQNEAQ (reference sequence). Trimming took 7 bases from V and 7 from J, leaving 16 bases between them. The CDR3 is 13 amino acids. The CDR3 DNA reads TGTGCCAGCATCGGGCAGGGCTGGGGTGGCTACACCTTC. It encodes CASIGQGWGGYTF.

This chain connects TRBV7-2 to TRBJ2-5; D possibly corresponds to TRBD1 (6 bases). The germline CDR1 and CDR2 sequences are SGHTA and FQGNSA. The germline V and J ends were trimmed by 2 bases and 4 bases, with 17 bases remaining between them. The CDR3 extends over 16 amino acids. The CDR3 is CASSLNERGSRETQYF. The CDR3 region has the DNA TGTGCCAGCAGCTTAAACGAGAGGGGGAGTAGAGAGACCCAGTACTTC. The variable domain in full, with the rest retrieved from reference TRBV7-2 and TRBJ2-5, is GAGVSQSPSNKVTEKGKDVELRCDPISGHTALYWYRQSLGQGLEFLIYFQGNSAPDKSGLPSDRFSAERTGGSVSTLTIQRTQQEDSAVYLCASSLNERGSRETQYFGPGTRLLVL.

The rearrangement uses TRBV7-2 and TRBJ2-7; possible D gene TRBD1, 6 bases. Germline V gene sequence: CDR1 SGHTA, CDR2 FQGNSA. V dropped 5 bases and J dropped 3 bases, with 14 bases sitting between them. This CDR3 region has 14 residues. The CDR3 nucleotides read TGTGCCAGCAGCCTGAGGACCAGGGGCTACGAGCAGTACTTC. This encodes CASSLRTRGYEQYF.

The chain is built from TRBV11-2 and TRBJ2-7; D is unclear. The V gene lost 5 bases and the J gene lost 4 bases, with 12 bases spanning the gap. The germline CDR1 and CDR2 sequences are SGHAT and FQNNGV. The CDR3 is 13 amino acids. CDR3 DNA sequence: TGTGCCAGCAGCCCAGCTTCTAGGTACGAGCAGTACTTC. It yields the protein CASSPASRYEQYF.

This rearrangement joins TRBV19 to TRBJ2-7; 9 bases are shared with TRBD2. CDR3 length: 15 amino acids. The ends lost 0 bases at V and 2 bases at J; junction bases unmatched: 2. Germline CDR1 is LNHDA and CDR2 is SQIVND (reference sequence). DNA of the CDR3: TGTGCCAGTAGTATAGAACTAGCGGGCGCCTACGAGCAGTACTTC. The encoded protein is CASSIELAGAYEQYF.

This chain connects TRBV10-3 to TRBJ1-1, with no clear D. Trimming stripped 10 bases from V and 1 base from J, with 13 bases between. The CDR3 is 13 amino acids. Germline V gene data show CDR1 as ENHRY and CDR2 as SYGVKD. The CDR3: CATTGLGNTEAFF. CDR3 sequence (DNA): TGTGCCACCACCGGGTTGGGGAACACTGAAGCTTTCTTT.

The chain recombines TRBV5-6 with TRBJ2-3; D possibly corresponds to TRBD2 (5 bases). V lost 5 bases and J 10 bases, leaving 17 bases between the germline ends. This CDR3 is built from 13 residues. Looked up from germline, CDR1 is SGHDT and CDR2 is YYEEEE. CDR3 protein: CASSIKERQPQYF. The CDR3, as DNA: TGTGCCAGCAGTATAAAAGAGCGGCAGCCGCAGTATTTT.

The chain combines TRBV13 with TRBJ2-7; 7 bases fit TRBD1. The CDR3 length is 16 residues. V lost 6 bases to trimming and J lost 3 bases; unmatched junction nucleotides: 14. From germline, CDR1 is PRHDT and CDR2 FYEKMQ (reference sequence). CDR3 region: CASSVDPTGQIYEQYF. CDR3 DNA sequence: TGTGCCAGCAGTGTAGATCCCACGGGACAGATCTACGAGCAGTACTTC.

The chain is built from TRBV29-1 and TRBJ1-2; D possibly corresponds to TRBD1 (6 bases). From germline, CDR1 is SQVTM and CDR2 ANQGSEA. The CDR3 runs to 18 residues. Trimming left V 2 bases short and J 4 bases short, with 26 bases between. CDR3: CSVEWRLPTGNLSYGYTF. DNA of the CDR3: TGCAGCGTTGAATGGAGGTTACCCACAGGGAATCTAAGCTATGGCTACACCTTC.

V usage is TRBV19 and J usage is TRBJ2-3; 8 nucleotides align to TRBD2. The CDR3 length is 14 residues. Per germline, CDR1 LNHDA and CDR2 SQIVND (reference sequence). V lost 3 bases and J lost 3; bases outside the gene matches: 2. CDR3: CASSMIAGTDTQYF. As DNA, the CDR3 is TGTGCCAGTAGTATGATAGCGGGAACAGATACGCAGTATTTT.